The T cell receptor (beta chain) under discussion was sequenced for a study of T cell responses to AZD1222 COVID-19 vaccine. Study conclusions and caveats: Donors skewed white British and female; clonal diversity was possibly underestimated. It was only after the peak T cell response that any repertoires were sampled. Once two AZD1222 doses were given, Spike-specific TCR breadth and depth went up. Reportedly, close to half of spike-specific TCRs are directed against unmutated variant regions.

This CDR3 contains 17 residues. Looked up from germline, CDR1 is LNHDA and CDR2 is SQIVND (reference sequence). V trimming: 1 base; J trimming: 3 bases; junction bases outside the gene matches: 6. In this sample, this clone turned up many times. Its specificity is not known. The repertoire was sequenced with immunoSEQ multiplex PCR; TCRdb's copy has only in-frame clones and lacks some. The sample includes 100,000 or so clones, 70% to 90% of them seen just once. This material consisted of peripheral blood, taken on day 0 of AZD1222 vaccination. The sequence came from an adult in good health. The chain has TRBV19 and TRBJ2-1; 10 positions match TRBD2. The CDR3 DNA reads TGTGCCAGTAGTATAGCTAGCGGGGGTCCCAACTACAATGAGCAGTTCTTC. Translating gives CASSIASGGPNYNEQFF. Drawing the rest from reference TRBV19 and TRBJ2-1, the complete variable domain is DGGITQSPKYLFRKEGQNVTLSCEQNLNHDAMYWYRQDPGQGLRLIYYSQIVNDFQKGDIAEGYSVSREKKESFPLTVTSAQKNPTAFYLCASSIASGGPNYNEQFFGPGTRLTVL.